The T cell receptor beta chain described here comes from a study of T-cell memory formation after mild COVID-19. Germline V lookup: CDR1 SGHNT, CDR2 YYREEE (reference sequence). V was cut by 2 bases and J by 5 bases, with 8 bases left in between. The CDR3 covers 13 residues. One entry per CDR3 protein, called by TCRdb with MiXCR from the 5' RACE reads. The table shows roughly 110,000 distinct CDR3 sequences, with roughly an eighth occurring only once. This clonotype was counted a few times. Its antigen remains unknown. The study's findings and limits: Among clones peaking at day 37 in the second wave, SARS-CoV-2 specificity remained unconfirmed. There was a balanced CD4/CD8 profile in clones contracting day 15 to 85, and later expanders leaned CD4+.

V gene TRBV5-4 combines with J gene TRBJ1-5; D unresolved. The source material was PBMCs or a T cell subset sorted from them (not recorded which). This receptor was taken from an adult woman who had mild COVID-19 (a few samples of this study predate the infection). Cell type and time point are not known. This chain's CDR3 is CASSFRPDQPQHF. CDR3 bases: TGTGCCAGCAGCTTCCGACCTGATCAGCCCCAGCATTTT.